One sample yielded the 17 T cell receptor beta chains listed below, sequenced in a study of blood T cell repertoires in COVID-19. The protocol was immunoSEQ multiplex PCR, while the TCRdb copy is restricted to in-frame clones and leaves out a portion. This sample has approximately 260,000 clones; around 80% occur once, and the top ten carry about 4%. Input material: peripheral blood. The receptors shown here come from a woman between 35 and 50 years old with active or convalescent COVID-19.

V and J are TRBV5-6 and TRBJ1-1; TRBD1 might be the D (5 bases). V was clipped by 3 bases and J by 4 bases, with 16 bases between them. Germline CDR1 reads SGHDT; CDR2 reads YYEEEE. The CDR3 contains 15 residues. CDR3: CASSSLGGYSTEAFF. CDR3 nucleotides: TGTGCCAGCAGCTCGTTGGGGGGATATAGCACTGAAGCTTTCTTT.

The rearrangement joins TRBV4-1 to TRBJ1-3; 7 nucleotides match TRBD1. Germline V gene lookup returns CDR1 MGHRA and CDR2 YSYEKL. V shed 5 bases and J 7 bases; nucleotides not matched to a gene: 17. This CDR3 is built from 17 residues. The CDR3 here is CASSKGTQGHQGNTIYF. For the CDR3, the DNA is TGCGCCAGCAGCAAAGGGACACAGGGGCACCAGGGGAACACCATATATTTT.

The V call is TRBV3-1 (or the pseudogene TRBV3-2), the J call TRBJ2-3; tentative D call: TRBD1 (6 bases). Per the germline V gene, CDR1 is LGHDT and CDR2 is YNNKEL (reference sequence). The CDR3 runs 14 residues. V shed 9 bases and J shed 0 bases, with 13 bases lying between them. The CDR3 is CARNRTVSTDTQYF. CDR3 in DNA: TGTGCCAGGAACCGGACAGTTAGCACAGATACGCAGTATTTT.

This clone was detected only once. V and J are TRBV5-1 and TRBJ1-4; D remains unclear. Trimming shortened V by 1 base and J by 6 bases, and 4 bases separated the two germline ends. Germline V gene data show CDR1 as SGHRS and CDR2 as YFSETQ. The CDR3 is 12 amino acids. CDR3 residues: CASSLPDEKLFF. In DNA, the CDR3 is TGCGCCAGCAGCTTGCCAGATGAAAAACTGTTTTTT.

The rearrangement uses TRBV5-8 and TRBJ1-3; D is undetermined. The V gene's germline CDR1 is SGHTS and CDR2 YDEGEE. V lost 3 bases and J 0 bases, leaving 10 bases between the germline ends. The CDR3 length is 15 residues. The CDR3 bases are TGTGCCAGCAGCTGGCCTAGAGGCTCTGGAAACACCATATATTTT. It encodes CASSWPRGSGNTIYF.

The chain recombines TRBV28 with TRBJ1-2; 9 nucleotides line up with TRBD1. J lost 1 base, V lost 6 bases, and 3 bases had no gene match. The CDR3 is 14 residues long. The germline gives CDR1 MDHEN, CDR2 SYDVKM. In DNA form, the CDR3 reads TGTGCCAGCAGACCGGGACAGGGTAACTATGGCTACACCTTC. It codes for CASRPGQGNYGYTF.

The table lists this clone with a count of one. The chain links TRBV6-5 to TRBJ1-4, with D possibly matching TRBD1 (6 bases). The germline V gene has CDR1 MNHEY and CDR2 SVGAGI. This CDR3 is 15 amino acids long. V was shortened by 6 bases and J by 8 bases, with 19 bases between the two germline ends. The CDR3 DNA sequence: TGTGCCAGCAGCGGGGGGGCAGAGGGAAACGAAAAACTGTTTTTT. This sequence encodes CASSGGAEGNEKLFF.

This clone has only a few counts. This rearrangement joins TRBV6-7 to TRBJ2-2; D might be TRBD2 (7 bases). TRBV6-7 is assigned to the ORF class and has an uncertain function. The CDR3 is 17 amino acids. The germline V and J ends were trimmed by 0 bases and 4 bases, with 15 bases remaining between them. CDR3 DNA sequence: TGTGCCAGCAGTTACTCGATAGGGGGGGGTGGCACCGGGGAGCTGTTTTTT. This sequence encodes CASSYSIGGGGTGELFF.

This clone was observed a few times. The chain uses TRBV7-3 and TRBJ2-3; D is possibly TRBD2 (6 bases). CDR1 is SGHTA, CDR2 FQGTGA, per germline. The CDR3 is 14 residues long. The germline V and J ends were trimmed by 4 bases and 3 bases, with 11 bases remaining between them. CDR3 DNA sequence: TGTGCCAGCAGCTCTTCTAGCGCTACAGATACGCAGTATTTT. Amino acids: CASSSSSATDTQYF. Combining the CDR3 with reference TRBV7-3 and TRBJ2-3 gives the whole variable domain GAGVSQTPSNKVTEKGKYVELRCDPISGHTALYWYRQSLGQGPEFLIYFQGTGAADDSGLPNDRFFAVRPEGSVSTLKIQRTERGDSAVYLCASSSSSATDTQYFGPGTRLTVL.

The chain joins TRBV28 to TRBJ2-2; D possibly corresponds to TRBD1 (6 bases). CDR1 and CDR2 (germline): MDHEN, SYDVKM. CDR3 size: 15 residues. V was clipped by 6 bases and J by 2 bases, with 13 bases between them. The CDR3 region has the DNA TGTGCCAGCAGGAAAGGACAGCAAAACACCGGGGAGCTGTTTTTT. It codes for CASRKGQQNTGELFF.

The chain carries TRBV2 and TRBJ1-1; a weak D match, TRBD1 (5 bases). The ends were cut back, 5 bases at V and 0 bases at J, with 7 bases in the middle. Looked up from germline, CDR1 is SNHLY and CDR2 is FYNNEI. CDR3 length: 13 amino acids. The CDR3 bases are TGTGCCAGCAGTACGGACATGAACACTGAAGCTTTCTTT. Its translation: CASSTDMNTEAFF.

The chain employs TRBV6-5 and TRBJ1-5; D unclear. Germline loops: CDR1 MNHEY, CDR2 SVGAGI. This CDR3 comprises 13 residues. Trimming shortened V by 4 bases and J by 4 bases, and 8 bases separated the two germline ends. CDR3 protein: CASSLARNQPQHF. In DNA form, the CDR3 reads TGTGCCAGCAGTTTAGCCCGTAATCAGCCCCAGCATTTT.

The chain recombines TRBV7-2 with TRBJ1-3, with a possible D match to TRBD1 (6 bases). This CDR3 comprises 14 residues. Trimming cost V 7 bases and J 4 bases, with 14 bases left between them. Germline values: CDR1 SGHTA, CDR2 FQGNSA. The CDR3 loop is CASTHRERGNTIYF. Here the CDR3 DNA reads TGTGCCAGCACCCACAGGGAAAGGGGAAACACCATATATTTT.

The chain couples TRBV5-1 to TRBJ2-5, with D perhaps TRBD2 (5 bases). The germline CDR1 and CDR2 sequences are SGHRS and YFSETQ. The germline V and J ends were trimmed by 3 bases and 4 bases, with 13 bases remaining between them. The CDR3 is 14 residues long. The CDR3 nucleotides are TGCGCCAGCAGCTCCTTTGAGGGCTCAGAGACCCAGTACTTC. Translated, it gives CASSSFEGSETQYF. The whole variable domain, remainder taken from reference TRBV5-1 and TRBJ2-5, is KAGVTQTPRYLIKTRGQQVTLSCSPISGHRSVSWYQQTPGQGLQFLFEYFSETQRNKGNFPGRFSGRQFSNSRSEMNVSTLELGDSALYLCASSSFEGSETQYFGPGTRLLVL.

V is TRBV12-3 or TRBV12-4 and J is TRBJ1-2; 7 bases fit TRBD1. V trimming: 7 bases; J trimming: 3 bases; junction bases outside the gene matches: 5. The CDR3 consists of 13 residues. CDR3 nucleotides: TGTGCCAGCATCCACGGACAGGACTATGGCTACACCTTC. Amino acid sequence: CASIHGQDYGYTF.

This chain links TRBV10-3 with TRBJ1-5, with D uncertain. Trimming stripped 4 bases from V and 1 base from J, with 8 bases between. There are 14 residues in the CDR3. Germline lookup yields CDR1 ENHRY and CDR2 SYGVKD. CDR3 in amino acids: CAISGSPSNQPQHF. The CDR3 nucleotides read TGTGCCATCAGTGGTAGTCCGAGCAATCAGCCCCAGCATTTT.

V gene TRBV5-1 combines with J gene TRBJ2-2; maybe TRBD1 (5 bases). Germline V gene data show CDR1 as SGHRS and CDR2 as YFSETQ. The CDR3 has 15 residues. Between the trimmed V and J ends, which lost 0 bases and 2 bases, there was a span of 8 bases. The CDR3 coding sequence is TGCGCCAGCAGCTTGGCCCAGGGAAACACCGGGGAGCTGTTTTTT. It yields the protein CASSLAQGNTGELFF.